Below, 10 T cell receptor beta chains from the same sample are listed, as sequenced in a study of T cell responses to AZD1222 COVID-19 vaccine. Clones were sequenced by immunoSEQ multiplex PCR, and TCRdb holds only the in-frame ones, with some missing. The profile shows 95,000 to 150,000 clones, around 88% of them singletons. The starting material was peripheral blood, obtained on day 0 of AZD1222 vaccination. Every receptor here comes from an adult in good health.

The V and J genes are TRBV11-2 and TRBJ2-1, with a tentative D call TRBD1 (6 bases). The CDR3 extends over 15 amino acids. Looked up from germline, CDR1 is SGHAT and CDR2 is FQNNGV. Trimming removed 3 bases at V and 2 bases at J, with 11 bases between. In DNA, the CDR3 is TGTGCCAGCAGCTTGGTCAGGGGCACCTACAATGAGCAGTTCTTC. Residues: CASSLVRGTYNEQFF. The full variable domain, completed using reference TRBV11-2 and TRBJ2-1, is EAGVAQSPRYKIIEKRQSVAFWCNPISGHATLYWYQQILGQGPKLLIQFQNNGVVDDSQLPKDRFSAERLKGVDSTLKIQPAKLEDSAVYLCASSLVRGTYNEQFFGPGTRLTVL.

The chain is built from TRBV9 and TRBJ2-2; possible D gene TRBD2, 6 bases. The germline CDR1 and CDR2 sequences are SGDLS and YYNGEE. The germline V and J ends were trimmed by 4 bases and 8 bases, with 21 bases remaining between them. The CDR3 spans 16 residues. The CDR3 DNA reads as TGTGCCAGCAGCCCACAACTCGGGGGACCTAAAGGGGAGCTGTTTTTT. As protein: CASSPQLGGPKGELFF.

The V call is TRBV6-5, the J call TRBJ1-1; 11 nucleotides agree with TRBD1. The junction had 5 bases not matched to a gene; V was cut back by 6 bases and J by 2 bases. Germline V gene sequence: CDR1 MNHEY, CDR2 SVGAGI. The CDR3 length is 15 residues. CDR3 in amino acids: CASRRDRGDNTEAFF. In DNA form, the CDR3 reads TGTGCCAGCAGACGGGACAGGGGGGACAACACTGAAGCTTTCTTT.

The gene calls are TRBV9 and TRBJ1-4; a possible D gene is TRBD1 (5 bases). Trimming pared 4 bases from V and 8 bases from J, leaving 12 bases between. The CDR3 is 13 amino acids. Per germline, CDR1 SGDLS and CDR2 YYNGEE. CDR3 protein: CASSTRWGEKLFF. CDR3 in DNA: TGTGCCAGCAGCACCCGTTGGGGGGAAAAACTGTTTTTT.

A single count supports this clone. This sequence joins TRBV5-5 and TRBJ2-7; D may match TRBD1 or TRBD2 (5 bases each). In germline, CDR1 is SGHKS, CDR2 YYEKEE (reference sequence). The ends were cut back, 0 bases at V and 12 bases at J, with 16 bases in the middle. This CDR3 region has 13 residues. The CDR3: CASSLGVWDLAYF. The CDR3 coding sequence is TGTGCCAGCAGCTTGGGAGTGTGGGACCTGGCGTACTTC.

This clone was observed once. The V and J genes are TRBV20-1 and TRBJ1-6; 9 bases are a match to TRBD1. CDR1 is DFQATT, CDR2 SNEGSKA, per germline (reference sequence). The J segment lost 10 bases and the V segment lost 3 bases, leaving 10 bases of the junction unmatched. The CDR3 runs 15 residues. The CDR3 protein is CSASTGGNVGSPLHF. CDR3 DNA: TGCAGTGCTAGTACAGGGGGCAATGTGGGATCACCCCTCCACTTT.

This sequence joins TRBV11-3 and TRBJ2-5; 12 bases agree with TRBD2. The CDR3 consists of 16 residues. Germline CDR1 and CDR2: SGHNT and YENEEA. The trim removed 4 bases at V and 1 base at J, leaving 4 bases unmatched. The CDR3 coding sequence is TGTGCCAGCAGCTCTCGACTAGCGGGGGCCCAAGAGACCCAGTACTTC. It translates to CASSSRLAGAQETQYF.

The V and J genes are TRBV13 and TRBJ2-4; tentatively, D is TRBD1 (5 bases). Per the germline V gene, CDR1 is PRHDT and CDR2 is FYEKMQ (reference sequence). CDR3 length: 16 residues. With 5 bases removed from V and 0 bases from J, the gap between germline ends came to 14 bases. CDR3 region: CASSPPGAVAKNIQYF. CDR3 nucleotide sequence: TGTGCCAGCAGCCCCCCTGGGGCTGTAGCCAAAAACATTCAGTACTTC.

The rearrangement links TRBV2 to TRBJ2-2; a possible D gene is TRBD2 (6 bases). Trimming removed 6 bases from V and 6 bases from J, with 14 bases in between. The CDR3 sequence is 14 residues long. Germline loops: CDR1 SNHLY, CDR2 FYNNEI. In DNA form, the CDR3 reads TGTGCCAGCAGGGCACCTAGCGCATCCGGGGAGCTGTTTTTT. It specifies CASRAPSASGELFF.

The V call is TRBV7-8, the J call TRBJ2-3; 9 positions agree with TRBD2. In germline, CDR1 is SGHVS, CDR2 FQNEAQ. The CDR3 has 16 amino acids. V was pared by 4 bases and J by 10 bases, with 15 bases of the junction left unmatched. As DNA, the CDR3 is TGTGCCAGCAGCTCTTATAGCGGGGGCCTAGGGGCGGCGCAGTATTTT. Amino acid sequence: CASSSYSGGLGAAQYF.